The rows below give T cell receptor beta chains drawn from one sample of a study of human CD4 T cells and Enterobacteriaceae. Assay: immunoSEQ multiplex PCR; the TCRdb copy retains only in-frame clones and omits some. Found here are some 30,000 clones, approximately 82% of them singletons; the top ten hold around 1.7%. Input material: memory CD4+ T cells from blood. The receptors were sampled from a human donor in good health. Both conserved end residues are part of each CDR3.

J | V | CDR3
TRBJ1-5 | TRBV7-2 | CASSFTGVGQPQHF
TRBJ2-3 | TRBV7-9 | CASSLASSSTDTQYF
TRBJ2-2 | TRBV5-1 | CASSLAIRVGTGELFF
TRBJ2-7 | TRBV19 | CASSLTGRLGSYEQYF
TRBJ2-7 | TRBV29-1 | CSVEGQGMYEQYF
TRBJ1-5 | TRBV6-1 | CASGDRFDQPQHF
TRBJ2-7 | TRBV28 | CASSSRLAGASYEQYF
TRBJ1-2 | TRBV7-9 | CASQTQGSNYGYTF
TRBJ2-1 | TRBV6-1 | CASRVWGRADEQFF
TRBJ2-7 | TRBV2 | CASCNIPGQGTISYEQYF
TRBJ2-7 | TRBV11-2 | CASSSSGWYEQYF
TRBJ2-3 | TRBV4-2 | CASSQDPGTSGNTQYF
TRBJ2-5 | TRBV19 | CASSAPTGGGRETQYF
TRBJ1-4 | TRBV19 | CASSIRTDGEKLFF
TRBJ1-1 | TRBV5-6 | CASSLQGVYEAFF
TRBJ1-4 | TRBV6-5 | CASSTLLVTGEKLFF
TRBJ1-4 | TRBV19 | CASSMAVEEKLFF
TRBJ2-2 | TRBV5-1 | CASSSGTAGELFF
TRBJ1-3 | TRBV5-4 | CASSPGGAGNTIYF
TRBJ2-1 | TRBV11-2 | CASSSLRGYNEQFF
TRBJ2-3 | TRBV27 | CASRQNSGLSTDTQYF
TRBJ1-6 | TRBV30 | CAWSKGQDNSPLHF
TRBJ2-3 | TRBV6-5 | CASSRTSGRTDTQYF
TRBJ2-3 | TRBV14 | CASSQTGDTQYF